This passage covers 20 T cell receptor beta chains from one sample sequenced in a study of shared clonotypes between healthy human individuals. Produced via immunoSEQ multiplex PCR; TCRdb's table is partial and in-frame only. Found here are about 1.1 million clones, approximately 78% of them singletons; the top ten hold approximately 0.52%. Sequenced input: memory CD4+ T cells from PBMCs. Described subset: CD45RA-negative fraction. All receptors come from a man between 18 and 29 years old in good health. Some clones in this sample may be carry-over from other donors' samples.

This clone was observed many times. The rearrangement links TRBV5-1 to TRBJ1-2; D is undetermined. This CDR3 comprises 14 residues. The germline V gene has CDR1 SGHRS and CDR2 YFSETQ. V was cut by 4 bases and J by 4 bases, with 14 bases left in between. Written as DNA, the CDR3 is TGCGCCAGCAGCCCTGAGGGCGGCCCCTATGGCTACACCTTC. Protein: CASSPEGGPYGYTF.

The V gene is TRBV7-6, the J gene TRBJ2-7; no definite D call. Germline loops: CDR1 SGHVS, CDR2 FNYEAQ. Trimming left V 1 base short and J 4 bases short, with 8 bases between. The CDR3 length is 13 residues. This CDR3 reads CASSLELFYEQYF. Here the CDR3 DNA reads TGTGCCAGCAGCTTAGAACTATTTTACGAGCAGTACTTC.

This chain links TRBV18 with TRBJ1-4, with no clear D. The CDR3 consists of 16 residues. The V gene lost 2 bases and the J gene lost 6 bases, with 16 bases spanning the gap. The germline V gene encodes CDR1 KGHSH and CDR2 LQKENI. The DNA for the CDR3 is TGTGCCAGCTCACCAGTAACAGCAATTTCCCATGAAAAACTGTTTTTT. It codes for CASSPVTAISHEKLFF.

This chain links TRBV4-2 with TRBJ2-2, with 7 bases that match TRBD1. Germline V gene sequence: CDR1 LGHNA, CDR2 YNFKEQ. CDR3 length: 13 amino acids. J was trimmed by 6 bases and V by 4 bases; bases with no gene match: 2. The CDR3 region is CASSRTGAGELFF. Written as DNA, the CDR3 is TGTGCCAGCAGCCGAACAGGGGCCGGGGAGCTGTTTTTT.

This clone showed up just once. This chain links TRBV11-2 with TRBJ2-1, with TRBD2 matching 11 bases. CDR1 is SGHAT, CDR2 FQNNGV, per germline. The CDR3 contains 16 residues. The J segment lost 6 bases and the V segment lost 1 base, leaving 5 bases of the junction unmatched. The CDR3 DNA is TGTGCCAGCAGCTTAGTAGCGGGAGGGACCCTCAATGAGCAGTTCTTC. Translated: CASSLVAGGTLNEQFF.

A note on this clone: At the DNA level, this CDR3 is encoded by other sequences in the same sample as well. The CDR3 spells CASSIGTSGYEQYF. As DNA, the CDR3 is TGTGCCAGTAGTATCGGGACTAGCGGCTACGAGCAGTACTTC. The chain joins TRBV19 to TRBJ2-7; 11 bases are a match to TRBD2. Germline CDR1 is LNHDA and CDR2 is SQIVND (reference sequence). Trimming removed 3 bases from V and 3 bases from J; junction bases left unmatched: 1. This CDR3 is 14 amino acids long.

The chain has TRBV7-3 and TRBJ2-7, with 9 bases lining up with TRBD1. The germline CDR1 and CDR2 sequences are SGHTA and FQGTGA. The CDR3 extends over 18 amino acids. V lost 4 bases and J lost 5; bases outside the gene matches: 18. The CDR3 sequence: CASSSWYRDREGKDEQYF. The CDR3 DNA sequence: TGTGCCAGCAGCTCATGGTACCGGGACAGGGAGGGTAAGGACGAGCAGTACTTC. Full variable domain (remainder filled in from reference TRBV7-3 and TRBJ2-7): GAGVSQTPSNKVTEKGKYVELRCDPISGHTALYWYRQSLGQGPEFLIYFQGTGAADDSGLPNDRFFAVRPEGSVSTLKIQRTERGDSAVYLCASSSWYRDREGKDEQYFGPGTRLTVT.

J is TRBJ2-4 and V is TRBV2, with TRBD2 matching 11 bases. The ends lost 5 bases at V and 1 base at J; junction bases unmatched: 4. The CDR3 length is 16 residues. Germline V gene lookup returns CDR1 SNHLY and CDR2 FYNNEI. CDR3 sequence: CASSTGLAGAKNIQYF. The CDR3 DNA follows: TGTGCCAGCAGTACTGGACTAGCGGGCGCCAAAAACATTCAGTACTTC.

With regard to this clone: The identical CDR3 is also encoded by other nucleotide sequences in the sample. The V call is TRBV6-1, the J call TRBJ1-1, with a tentative D call TRBD1 (6 bases). Germline V gives CDR1 MNHNS, CDR2 SASEGT. The CDR3 runs 13 residues. Between the trimmed V and J ends, which lost 2 bases and 5 bases, there was a span of 9 bases. CDR3 amino acids: CASSEMRGTEAFF. The CDR3 DNA reads TGTGCCAGCAGTGAAATGAGGGGGACTGAAGCTTTCTTT.

On this clone: This sequence may be a read error, since a much larger clone differs from it by one base. The rearrangement uses TRBV5-1 and TRBJ2-5; 8 bases map to TRBD2. The CDR3 runs 16 residues. CDR1 and CDR2 (germline): SGHRS, YFSETQ. V trimming: 4 bases; J trimming: 5 bases; junction bases outside the gene matches: 13. CDR3 nucleotides: TGCGCCAGCAGCCCGGGACTAGGGCCGATCGGGGAGACCCAGTACTTC. This sequence encodes CASSPGLGPIGETQYF. The variable domain in full, completed from reference TRBV5-1 and TRBJ2-5, reads KAGVTQTPRYLIKTRGQQVTLSCSPISGHRSVSWYQQTPGQGLQFLFEYFSETQRNKGNFPGRFSGRQFSNSRSEMNVSTLELGDSALYLCASSPGLGPIGETQYFGPGTRLLVL.

The rearrangement uses TRBV19 and TRBJ1-5; D not certain. CDR3 size: 13 residues. V was pared by 5 bases and J by 7 bases, with 12 bases between. Per germline, CDR1 LNHDA and CDR2 SQIVND (reference sequence). CDR3 in DNA: TGTGCCAGTAGTCCGTCTACAGTCCAGCCCCAGCATTTT. Its translation: CASSPSTVQPQHF. Using reference TRBV19 and TRBJ1-5 for the parts outside the CDR3, the full variable domain is DGGITQSPKYLFRKEGQNVTLSCEQNLNHDAMYWYRQDPGQGLRLIYYSQIVNDFQKGDIAEGYSVSREKKESFPLTVTSAQKNPTAFYLCASSPSTVQPQHFGDGTRLSIL.

The chain combines TRBV6-4 with TRBJ1-5; maybe TRBD1 (6 bases). The V and J ends lost 11 bases and 4 bases respectively, with 18 bases between them. Germline V lookup: CDR1 MRHNA, CDR2 SNTAGT. This CDR3 comprises 14 residues. CDR3 loop: CAGSSDSTNQPQHF. Written as DNA, the CDR3 is TGTGCCGGATCGTCGGACAGCACTAATCAGCCCCAGCATTTT.

This chain links TRBV5-1 with TRBJ1-2, with TRBD1 as a possible D gene (6 bases). V shed 3 bases and J shed 6 bases, with 33 bases lying between them. This CDR3 has 20 residues. Germline CDR1 SGHRS, CDR2 YFSETQ. This chain's CDR3 is CASSSVRGGRGFGVANGYTF. CDR3 sequence (DNA): TGCGCCAGCAGCTCCGTACGCGGGGGCAGGGGATTTGGCGTGGCGAATGGCTACACCTTC.

This rearrangement joins TRBV5-1 to TRBJ2-2, with D perhaps TRBD1 or TRBD2 (5 bases each). The length of the CDR3 is 15 residues. Germline V gives CDR1 SGHRS, CDR2 YFSETQ. The V and J ends lost 1 base and 5 bases respectively, with 12 bases between them. DNA of the CDR3: TGCGCCAGCAGCTTGTATAGGGGAGAGACCGGGGAGCTGTTTTTT. As protein: CASSLYRGETGELFF.

The rearrangement uses TRBV5-4 and TRBJ2-2, with TRBD2 identical over 7 bases. The CDR3 runs to 14 residues. Germline assignment: CDR1 SGHNT and CDR2 YYREEE (reference sequence). Losses at the gene ends were 4 bases for V and 5 bases for J; bases not matched to a gene: 5. CDR3 sequence (DNA): TGTGCCAGCAGCGCACACGGGGGGACCGGGGAGCTGTTTTTT. Translated: CASSAHGGTGELFF. Based on the CDR3 plus reference TRBV5-4 and TRBJ2-2, the full variable domain is ETGVTQSPTHLIKTRGQQVTLRCSSQSGHNTVSWYQQALGQGPQFIFQYYREEENGRGNFPPRFSGLQFPNYSSELNVNALELDDSALYLCASSAHGGTGELFFGEGSRLTVL.

As for this clone: The same CDR3 is also encoded by other DNA sequences in this sample. V is TRBV28 and J is TRBJ1-2; D gene ambiguous. Germline loops: CDR1 MDHEN, CDR2 SYDVKM. V dropped 5 bases and J dropped 4 bases, with 8 bases sitting between them. This CDR3 is built from 12 residues. The CDR3 nucleotides are TGTGCCAGCAGTCCGACCGTCTATGGCTACACCTTC. This encodes CASSPTVYGYTF.

This chain links TRBV6-5 with TRBJ2-7; D is uncertain. The V and J ends lost 8 bases and 2 bases respectively, with 16 bases between them. The CDR3 loop spans 14 amino acids. Germline lookup yields CDR1 MNHEY and CDR2 SVGAGI. Written as DNA, the CDR3 is TGTGCCAGCCCCTCCCCAGATGCTCCCTACGAGCAGTACTTC. Translated, it gives CASPSPDAPYEQYF.

V is TRBV27 and J is TRBJ1-5, with D maybe TRBD1 (5 bases). Trimming stripped 2 bases from V and 9 bases from J, with 17 bases between. The CDR3 runs 15 residues. CDR1 and CDR2 (germline): MNHEY, SMNVEV (reference sequence). As DNA, the CDR3 is TGTGCCAGCAGTTTAGTCGGGCAGGGAGAGGCGCCCCAGCATTTT. Protein sequence: CASSLVGQGEAPQHF.

In its sample, this clone was seen a few times. V gene TRBV25-1 combines with J gene TRBJ1-1; weak D call: TRBD1 (5 bases). Germline V CDR1 and CDR2: MGHDK, SYGVNS. V was pared by 2 bases and J by 8 bases, with 21 bases between. This CDR3 is 16 amino acids long. This CDR3 is CASSEHRKQGREEAFF. The CDR3 nucleotides are TGTGCCAGCAGTGAACATAGGAAGCAGGGTCGGGAGGAAGCTTTCTTT.

The CDR3 coding sequence is TGCGCCAGCAGCTTGGGCCCCCCTCCGAACACTGAAGCTTTCTTT. This codes for CASSLGPPPNTEAFF. V gene TRBV5-1 combines with J gene TRBJ1-1, with no clear D. Per germline, CDR1 SGHRS and CDR2 YFSETQ. The CDR3 covers 15 residues. V shed 0 bases and J shed 1 base, with 10 bases lying between them.